This T cell receptor (beta chain) was found in a study of lymphopenia after photon versus proton radiotherapy. Study-wide results and limits: Photon-treated patients lost naive T cells and TCR diversity; proton-treated stayed stable. Better survival with proton therapy was suggested as possible, not demonstrated. After lymphocyte nadir, photon-treated repertoires showed oligoclonal expansion, especially CD8+ Temra. Larger post-nadir TCR diversity loss correlated inversely with survival in deceased patients.

Germline loops: CDR1 SGHAT, CDR2 FQNNGV. This CDR3 has 15 amino acids. The junction had 4 bases not matched to a gene; V was cut back by 5 bases and J by 0 bases. Only in-frame clones appear in the TCRdb table, and some are missing; sequencing was by immunoSEQ multiplex PCR. The sample holds roughly 20,000 clones; around nine tenths are singletons and the top ten take under 7.5%. To note about this clone: Its antigen is still unknown.

The sequence was obtained from a man aged 55 to 69 with pancreatic cancer. The chain links TRBV11-2 to TRBJ1-3, with TRBD1 matching 7 bases. The sample was peripheral blood, taken from a patient treated with photon-based radiotherapy. This CDR3 is CASSQQGTSGNTIYF. As DNA, the CDR3 is TGTGCCAGCAGCCAACAGGGGACCTCTGGAAACACCATATATTTT. Full variable domain (rest looked up from reference TRBV11-2 and TRBJ1-3): EAGVAQSPRYKIIEKRQSVAFWCNPISGHATLYWYQQILGQGPKLLIQFQNNGVVDDSQLPKDRFSAERLKGVDSTLKIQPAKLEDSAVYLCASSQQGTSGNTIYFGEGSWLTVV.